This T cell receptor beta chain emerged from a study of blood T cell repertoires in COVID-19. Libraries were prepared by immunoSEQ multiplex PCR; TCRdb keeps only in-frame clonotypes and omits some of them. The profile covers approximately 390,000 clones, with around 87% appearing a single time and approximately 6.2% taken by the ten largest. V dropped 4 bases and J dropped 0; count of bases not matched to a gene: 11. The CDR3 is made up of 18 amino acids. Germline CDR1 SGDLS, CDR2 YYNGEE. The clonotype originates from a man younger than 30 with active or convalescent COVID-19. The sequencing sample was made of peripheral blood. The chain has TRBV9 and TRBJ2-1, with 9 bases identical to TRBD2. The CDR3: CASSPTIATSGSYNEQFF. CDR3 DNA: TGTGCCAGCAGCCCAACAATAGCGACTAGCGGCTCCTACAATGAGCAGTTCTTC.